This entry is about one TCR beta chain. Its antigen remains undetermined. No quality values exist for individual bases; no much larger clone is one base distant. The CDR3 has 15 amino acids, counting the end cysteine and phenylalanine. Just the 45-base CDR3 DNA is kept, in frame starting at base 1. The germline V gene sets CDR1 to SGHTA and CDR2 to FQGTGA. Trimming accounts for 0 bases at V and 5 bases at J, while the number of junction bases matched to no gene is 5. This entry is derived from a study of shared clonotypes between healthy human individuals (TCRdb year 2020). For context, the study as a whole: Three men and a couple of women, aged 18 to 49 years, made up the cohort. For each donor, CD4 naive and CD4 memory were each given three plates, CD8 naive was given two plates, and CD8 memory was given one plate. To estimate repertoire size and how much clonotypes are shared between individuals, the study performed deep sequencing of blood TCR repertoires from a few healthy adults. Each donor's leukapheresis produced roughly between roughly 0.94 and 9.5 billion PBMCs. Different laboratories and diverse techniques were used to prepare libraries and sequence TCR repertoires, to increase sequencing depth and limit assay-specific biases. Study-wide conclusions, independent of this receptor: Naive subsets generally had larger estimated clonotype richness than memory subsets did. Because the study included a small number of donors, the genetic and exposure-history diversity represented was limited. Even with the large sequencing depth, rarefaction of the sorted-subset datasets indicated that sequencing was incomplete. Sampling was restricted to blood, and TCR repertoires in tissue are likely to differ from TCR repertoires in blood. Compared with non-shared clonotypes, clonotypes shared by all four sorted-subset donors had higher generation probabilities. Pairwise subsampling indicated that sequencing depth was expected to affect the degree of clonotype sharing among donors. Sharing across several donors was observed for roughly 5% of naive CD4, over 3% of naive CD8, over 2% of memory CD4, and roughly 0.4% of memory CD8 clonotypes.

CD8 naive samples consisted of CD45RO-negative cells that were positively selected for CCR7, yielding a CD45RA+CCR7+ population without TemRA cells. Healthy HIV-negative adults with no recently reported acute infections or vaccinations were included as donors. All donors were Caucasian adults living in Nashville, Tennessee, USA. Blood was collected by leukapheresis, and PBMCs were isolated by Ficoll-Histopaque density gradient centrifugation and then cryopreserved in liquid nitrogen vapor phase. Analytical flow cytometry was used to check the purity and quantity of every magnetically sorted T cell population. Genomic DNA was isolated from each sorted fraction and quantified by UV absorbance on a Nanodrop 2000c. Using the deep immunoSEQ assay, TCR CDR3 regions were amplified from genomic DNA by multiplex PCR. For each cell subset, the extracted genomic DNA was distributed evenly across all wells of several immunoSEQ 96-well plates, and each plate served as one replicate. Each replicate PCR for sorted subsets received around 200 ng genomic DNA, equal to 30,000 or so T cell genomes. Purified libraries were measured with a Qubit 3.0 fluorometer, size-checked on a Bioanalyzer 2100, and measured again with the KAPA Library Quantification kit. A separate single-read 150-cycle Illumina NextSeq 550 flow cell was used to sequence each immunoSEQ 96-well plate. Regarding the original processing steps: The immunoSEQ output contained only junctional sequences without quality scores, so filtering could not match that applied to full-length reads. Sequences were annotated with PyIR, a Python wrapper for IgBLAST v1.9, and V/J genes and CDR3 were assigned using IMGT germline references. Reads were removed for weak V/J assignments (E-value above 1e-6), missing CDR3, stop codons, out-of-frame junctions, or ambiguous translated residues. A V3J clonotype was defined by an identical inferred V gene, J gene, and CDR3 amino acid sequence. To compute the percentage overlap between repertoires, the number of shared unique clonotypes was divided by the size of the smaller repertoire. Three approaches were used to assess repertoire richness: RTK rarefaction, the Chao1 estimator, and Recon v2.1 estimates of unobserved clonotypes. Generation probabilities for all TCRbeta clonotypes obtained by the gDNA method from a handful of donors were computed using OLGA. Entries here come from immuneACCESS through TCRdb and include only in-frame sequences with V and J called. Some clones fail to appear in such tables; in the studies checked, an unresolved V gene covers under half of the shortfall, and the cause of the remainder is unknown. V and J calls and clone size are given by that table; D and trimming were obtained from the DNA. The sample table records some 2,100,000 clones; 93% of these occur just once. The ten largest account for 1.5% to 2% of the sample.

Recombination connected TRBV7-3 to TRBJ2-7, with 9 bases matching TRBD1. Sequenced sample: naive CD8+ T cells from PBMCs. The cell subset or site label for this specimen denotes: CD45RA+CCR7+. This TCR was recovered from a man in his late teens or twenties in good health. Some clones in this sample may be carry-over from other donors' samples. The nucleotide sequence is given as TGTGCCAGCAGCTTAACCCCAGGGACAGGGAACGAGCAGTACTTC. This is translated as CASSLTPGTGNEQYF.